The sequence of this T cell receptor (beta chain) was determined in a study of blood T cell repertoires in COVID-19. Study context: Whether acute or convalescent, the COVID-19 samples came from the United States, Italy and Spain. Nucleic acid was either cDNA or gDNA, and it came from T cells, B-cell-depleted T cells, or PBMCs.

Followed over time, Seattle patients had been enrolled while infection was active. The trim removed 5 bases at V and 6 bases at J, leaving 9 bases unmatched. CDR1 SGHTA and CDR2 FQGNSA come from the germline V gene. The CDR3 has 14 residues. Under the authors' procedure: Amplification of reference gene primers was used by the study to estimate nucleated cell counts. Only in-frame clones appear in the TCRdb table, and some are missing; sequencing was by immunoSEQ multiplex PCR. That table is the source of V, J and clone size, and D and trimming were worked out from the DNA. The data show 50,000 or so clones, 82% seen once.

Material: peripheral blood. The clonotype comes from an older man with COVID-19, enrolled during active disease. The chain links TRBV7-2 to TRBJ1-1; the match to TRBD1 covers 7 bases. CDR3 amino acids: CASSEQGSMAEAFF. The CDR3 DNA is TGTGCCAGCAGCGAACAGGGGTCGATGGCTGAAGCTTTCTTT.